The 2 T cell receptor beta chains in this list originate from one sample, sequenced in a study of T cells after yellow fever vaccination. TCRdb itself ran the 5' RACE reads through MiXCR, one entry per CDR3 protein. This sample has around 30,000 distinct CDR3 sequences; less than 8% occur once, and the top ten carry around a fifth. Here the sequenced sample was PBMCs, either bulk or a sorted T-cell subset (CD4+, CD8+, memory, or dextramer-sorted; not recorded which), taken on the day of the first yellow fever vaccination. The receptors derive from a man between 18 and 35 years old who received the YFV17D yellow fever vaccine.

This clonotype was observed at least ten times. The CDR3 DNA reads TGTGCCAGCAGTCGGGGCGCCCTTGGGAATGAGCAGTTCTTC. This codes for CASSRGALGNEQFF. J is TRBJ2-1 and V is TRBV2; D may be TRBD1 or TRBD2 (5 bases each). The CDR3 sequence is 14 residues long. Trimming left V 5 bases short and J 7 bases short, with 15 bases between. From germline, CDR1 is SNHLY and CDR2 FYNNEI.

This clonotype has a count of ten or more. In nucleotides, the CDR3 is TGTGCCAGCAGTTCCCGGCATGAGCAGTACGTC. Translation gives CASSSRHEQYV. The chain joins TRBV28 to TRBJ2-7; no reliable D call. The ends were cut back, 4 bases at V and 7 bases at J, with 8 bases in the middle. Germline-derived CDR1 and CDR2 are MDHEN and SYDVKM. This CDR3 has 11 residues.